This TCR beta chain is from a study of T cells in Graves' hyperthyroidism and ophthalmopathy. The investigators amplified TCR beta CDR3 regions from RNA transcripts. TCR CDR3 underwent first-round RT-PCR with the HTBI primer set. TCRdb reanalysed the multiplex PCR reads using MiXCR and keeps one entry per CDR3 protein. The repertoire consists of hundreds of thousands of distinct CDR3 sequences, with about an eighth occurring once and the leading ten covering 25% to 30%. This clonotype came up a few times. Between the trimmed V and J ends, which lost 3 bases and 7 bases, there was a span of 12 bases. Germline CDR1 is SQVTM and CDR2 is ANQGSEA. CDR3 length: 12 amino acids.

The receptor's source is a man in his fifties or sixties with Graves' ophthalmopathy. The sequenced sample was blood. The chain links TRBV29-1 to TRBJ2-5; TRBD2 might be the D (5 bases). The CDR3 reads CSVDGVVGTQYF. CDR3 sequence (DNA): TGCAGCGTTGACGGGGTCGTGGGGACCCAGTACTTC.